The entry that follows covers one T cell receptor beta chain sequence. This specimen belongs to a study of cytomegalovirus exposure and HLA in healthy donors. Assay: immunoSEQ multiplex PCR; the TCRdb copy retains only in-frame clones and omits some. This table has under 95,000 clones, 94% appearing once. The sequencing input was PBMCs. The TCR was taken from a woman between 18 and 29 years old in good health and CMV-seronegative.

The CDR3 loop is CASSTRVVGEQFF. The CDR3 DNA follows: TGTGCCAGCAGTACTAGAGTGGTTGGTGAGCAGTTCTTC. The genes are TRBV2 and TRBJ2-1, with TRBD2 as a possible D gene (5 bases). Germline V CDR1 and CDR2: SNHLY, FYNNEI. The CDR3 is 13 residues long. The V end lost 5 bases, the J end lost 9 bases, and 14 bases lay between the germline ends. Together with reference TRBV2 and TRBJ2-1, the CDR3 gives the full variable domain: EPEVTQTPSHQVTQMGQEVILRCVPISNHLYFYWYRQILGQKVEFLVSFYNNEISEKSEIFDDQFSVERPDGSNFTLKIRSTKLEDSAMYFCASSTRVVGEQFFGPGTRLTVL.